This TCR beta chain was recovered during a study of T-cell memory formation after mild COVID-19. The CDR3 is made up of 13 amino acids. Germline V gives CDR1 LNHDA, CDR2 SQIVND (reference sequence). Trimming cost V 7 bases and J 3 bases; bases outside gene matches: 4. MiXCR, applied by TCRdb to the 5' RACE reads, yields one record per CDR3 protein. The table records around 340,000 distinct CDR3 sequences, about 21% of them present only once. This clonotype was observed a few times. The chain recombines TRBV19 with TRBJ2-5; TRBD1 matches at 8 bases. Sequencing was carried out using PBMCs or a T cell subset sorted from them (not recorded which). This clonotype was sampled from an adult woman who had mild COVID-19 (a few samples of this study predate the infection). Cell type and time point are not known. The CDR3 sequence: CASTPTGEETQYF. The CDR3 DNA reads as TGTGCCAGTACCCCGACAGGGGAAGAGACCCAGTACTTC.